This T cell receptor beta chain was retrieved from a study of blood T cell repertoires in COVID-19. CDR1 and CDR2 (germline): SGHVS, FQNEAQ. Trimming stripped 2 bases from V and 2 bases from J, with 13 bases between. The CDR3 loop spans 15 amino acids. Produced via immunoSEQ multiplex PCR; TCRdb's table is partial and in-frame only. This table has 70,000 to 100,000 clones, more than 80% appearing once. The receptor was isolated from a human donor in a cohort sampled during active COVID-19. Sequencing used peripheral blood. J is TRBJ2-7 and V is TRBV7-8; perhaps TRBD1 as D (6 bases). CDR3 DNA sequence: TGTGCCAGCAGCTTAACAGGGCAGAGCCCCTACGAGCAGTACTTC. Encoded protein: CASSLTGQSPYEQYF.